A selection of T cell receptor beta chains follows, all from one sample in a study of regulatory T cells in long-lasting Graves disease. MiXCR, applied by TCRdb to the multiplex PCR reads, yields one record per CDR3 protein. The table lists hundreds of thousands of distinct CDR3 sequences, approximately 12% of them singletons. These data also formed part of another study, on T cells in Graves' hyperthyroidism and ophthalmopathy.

The sample in question was peripheral blood mononuclear cells (PBMCs), obtained at new diagnosis, from a patient treated with antithyroid drugs. These receptors were collected from a woman aged 25 to 45 with Graves disease. The CDR3 runs from the conserved cysteine through the conserved F or W. The order of the fields is J gene, D gene, clone size, V gene, CDR3 protein, CDR3 DNA. The D gene is left open where the match is weak. Size values are once, few and many counts, or a class for expanded clones, and some rows have none.

j_call: TRBJ1-5; d_call: NA; clone_size: few; v_call: TRBV5-8; cdr3_aa: CASSLEGGGNTQPQHF; cdr3_nt: TGTGCCAGCAGCTTGGAAGGCGGGGGGAATACTCAGCCCCAGCATTTT
j_call: TRBJ2-7; d_call: TRBD2; clone_size: many; v_call: TRBV7-9; cdr3_aa: CASSLGLAGDSDEQYF; cdr3_nt: TGTGCCAGCAGCTTGGGACTAGCGGGAGATTCAGACGAGCAGTACTTC
j_call: TRBJ2-5; d_call: NA; clone_size: few; v_call: TRBV11-2; cdr3_aa: CASSLEGALADTQYF; cdr3_nt: TGTGCCAGCAGCTTAGAGGGTGCACTAGCAGACACCCAGTACTTC
j_call: TRBJ2-2; d_call: TRBD2; clone_size: many; v_call: TRBV28; cdr3_aa: CASSLGLAGGPNTGELFF; cdr3_nt: TGTGCCAGCAGTTTGGGTCTAGCGGGAGGACCGAACACCGGGGAGCTGTTTTTT
j_call: TRBJ1-2; d_call: NA; clone_size: many; v_call: TRBV30; cdr3_aa: CAWSEQGVGGYTF; cdr3_nt: TGTGCCTGGAGCGAACAGGGTGTGGGGGGCTACACCTTC
j_call: TRBJ2-1; d_call: NA; clone_size: many; v_call: TRBV2; cdr3_aa: CASLTQGFTEQFF; cdr3_nt: TGTGCCAGCCTAACCCAGGGGTTCACTGAGCAGTTCTTC
j_call: TRBJ2-1; d_call: TRBD2; clone_size: many; v_call: TRBV7-9; cdr3_aa: CASSRLLAGANNEQFF; cdr3_nt: TGTGCCAGCAGCCGGTTACTAGCGGGAGCTAACAATGAGCAGTTCTTC
j_call: TRBJ2-7; d_call: TRBD2; clone_size: NA; v_call: TRBV10-2; cdr3_aa: CASSETLAGIYEQYF; cdr3_nt: TGCGCCAGCAGTGAGACCTTAGCGGGAATCTACGAGCAGTACTTC
j_call: TRBJ2-1; d_call: TRBD1; clone_size: many; v_call: TRBV7-8; cdr3_aa: CASSYTGVGEQFF; cdr3_nt: TGTGCCAGCAGCTACACAGGGGTAGGTGAGCAGTTCTTC
j_call: TRBJ1-2; d_call: NA; clone_size: many; v_call: TRBV12-3/TRBV12-4; cdr3_aa: CASSLLGPPLYGYTF; cdr3_nt: TGTGCCAGCAGTTTATTAGGGCCGCCCCTCTATGGCTACACCTTC
j_call: TRBJ1-2; d_call: NA; clone_size: few; v_call: TRBV19; cdr3_aa: CASSITEYYGYTF; cdr3_nt: TGTGCCAGTAGTATCACAGAATACTATGGCTACACCTTC
j_call: TRBJ2-3; d_call: NA; clone_size: few; v_call: TRBV4-1; cdr3_aa: CASSQRRMWAAPNGTDTQYF; cdr3_nt: TGCGCCAGCAGCCAACGCCGGATGTGGGCGGCACCTAATGGTACAGATACGCAGTATTTT
j_call: TRBJ2-7; d_call: NA; clone_size: few; v_call: TRBV7-9; cdr3_aa: CASSLDQLIHEQYF; cdr3_nt: TGTGCCAGCAGCTTAGACCAGTTGATCCACGAGCAGTACTTC
j_call: TRBJ2-4; d_call: NA; clone_size: few; v_call: TRBV28; cdr3_aa: CASSLIVASAKNVQYF; cdr3_nt: TGTGCCAGCAGTTTGATCGTAGCTTCGGCCAAAAACGTTCAGTACTTC
j_call: TRBJ1-1; d_call: NA; clone_size: many; v_call: TRBV6-1; cdr3_aa: CASSDGGFNTEAFF; cdr3_nt: TGTGCCAGCAGTGACGGGGGTTTTAACACTGAAGCTTTCTTT
j_call: TRBJ1-2; d_call: TRBD1; clone_size: NA; v_call: TRBV7-2; cdr3_aa: CASSPGTASSYGYTF; cdr3_nt: TGTGCCAGCAGCCCGGGGACAGCGAGCTCGTATGGCTACACCTTC
j_call: TRBJ2-4; d_call: NA; clone_size: many; v_call: TRBV2; cdr3_aa: CASSGLLGPKNIQYF; cdr3_nt: TGTGCCAGCAGTGGCCTGTTAGGGCCCAAAAACATTCAGTACTTC
j_call: TRBJ2-2; d_call: NA; clone_size: few; v_call: TRBV7-9; cdr3_aa: CASGQSLNTGELFF; cdr3_nt: TGTGCCAGTGGACAGTCACTGAACACCGGGGAGCTGTTTTTT
j_call: TRBJ2-7; d_call: NA; clone_size: few; v_call: TRBV13; cdr3_aa: CASSLVREGEQYF; cdr3_nt: TGTGCCAGCAGCTTAGTCAGGGAAGGCGAGCAGTACTTC
j_call: TRBJ1-2; d_call: NA; clone_size: NA; v_call: TRBV10-3; cdr3_aa: CAITDDRTYGYTF; cdr3_nt: TGTGCCATCACTGACGACAGGACCTATGGCTACACCTTC
j_call: TRBJ2-7; d_call: TRBD2; clone_size: NA; v_call: TRBV6-5; cdr3_aa: CASSYVTSGNGVRYNEQYF; cdr3_nt: TGTGCCAGCAGTTACGTAACTAGCGGGAATGGGGTTCGGTACAATGAGCAGTACTTC
j_call: TRBJ2-3; d_call: TRBD2; clone_size: few; v_call: TRBV7-3; cdr3_aa: CASSFAGGPSTDTQYF; cdr3_nt: TGTGCCAGCAGCTTCGCGGGAGGGCCAAGCACAGATACGCAGTATTTT
j_call: TRBJ1-2; d_call: NA; clone_size: few; v_call: TRBV11-2; cdr3_aa: CASSLIRISNYGYTF; cdr3_nt: TGTGCCAGCAGCTTAATTCGGATCTCGAACTATGGCTACACCTTC
j_call: TRBJ1-3; d_call: NA; clone_size: many; v_call: TRBV2; cdr3_aa: CASAYGASGNTIYF; cdr3_nt: TGTGCCAGCGCTTATGGAGCCTCTGGAAACACCATATATTTT
j_call: TRBJ2-2; d_call: TRBD2; clone_size: NA; v_call: TRBV13; cdr3_aa: CASSFSTSGRTGELFF; cdr3_nt: TGTGCCAGCAGCTTTTCGACTAGCGGGAGAACCGGGGAGCTGTTTTTT
j_call: TRBJ2-7; d_call: TRBD1; clone_size: once; v_call: TRBV11-2; cdr3_aa: CASSLWAGTALYEQYF; cdr3_nt: TGTGCCAGCAGCTTGTGGGCCGGGACAGCACTCTACGAGCAGTACTTC
j_call: TRBJ2-1; d_call: NA; clone_size: few; v_call: TRBV9; cdr3_aa: CASSVRASHLFGQFF; cdr3_nt: TGTGCCAGCAGCGTCCGCGCTAGCCACCTCTTCGGGCAGTTCTTC
j_call: TRBJ2-3; d_call: NA; clone_size: many; v_call: TRBV28; cdr3_aa: CASSFDSPTDTQYF; cdr3_nt: TGTGCCAGCAGTTTCGACAGCCCCACAGATACGCAGTATTTT
j_call: TRBJ1-2; d_call: TRBD1; clone_size: many; v_call: TRBV29-1; cdr3_aa: CSVGRLRTGPLTGYTF; cdr3_nt: TGCAGCGTTGGCCGCCTAAGGACAGGCCCCCTAACCGGCTACACCTTC
j_call: TRBJ1-3; d_call: NA; clone_size: many; v_call: TRBV4-2; cdr3_aa: CASSQAMGVGNTIYF; cdr3_nt: TGTGCCAGCAGCCAAGCTATGGGGGTAGGAAACACCATATATTTT
j_call: TRBJ1-1; d_call: NA; clone_size: many; v_call: TRBV4-1; cdr3_aa: CASTPGLMNTEAFF; cdr3_nt: TGCGCCAGCACCCCTGGACTGATGAACACTGAAGCTTTCTTT
j_call: TRBJ2-7; d_call: NA; clone_size: few; v_call: TRBV5-4; cdr3_aa: CASSLRERAVGEQYF; cdr3_nt: TGTGCCAGCAGCTTACGGGAGAGAGCTGTAGGTGAGCAGTACTTC
j_call: TRBJ1-2; d_call: NA; clone_size: many; v_call: TRBV7-9; cdr3_aa: CARGSGLFYGYTF; cdr3_nt: TGTGCCAGGGGCTCGGGGCTTTTCTATGGCTACACCTTC
j_call: TRBJ1-2; d_call: NA; clone_size: many; v_call: TRBV9; cdr3_aa: CASSPGEGYGYTF; cdr3_nt: TGTGCCAGCAGCCCCGGAGAGGGCTATGGCTACACCTTC
j_call: TRBJ2-5; d_call: NA; clone_size: many; v_call: TRBV7-2; cdr3_aa: CASSFERWEETQYF; cdr3_nt: TGTGCCAGCAGCTTTGAAAGGTGGGAAGAGACCCAGTACTTC
j_call: TRBJ2-1; d_call: TRBD1; clone_size: few; v_call: TRBV5-5; cdr3_aa: CASRTGVNNEQFF; cdr3_nt: TGTGCCAGCAGGACAGGGGTCAACAATGAGCAGTTCTTC
j_call: TRBJ1-1; d_call: NA; clone_size: many; v_call: TRBV4-3; cdr3_aa: CASSQGTNMAGVLTEAFF; cdr3_nt: TGCGCCAGCAGCCAAGGTACGAATATGGCAGGGGTTTTGACTGAAGCTTTCTTT
j_call: TRBJ2-7; d_call: NA; clone_size: many; v_call: TRBV28; cdr3_aa: CASSFTFMSQTYEQYF; cdr3_nt: TGTGCCAGCAGTTTTACCTTCATGAGTCAGACCTACGAGCAGTACTTC
j_call: TRBJ2-7; d_call: NA; clone_size: many; v_call: TRBV4-3; cdr3_aa: CASSQVYLNSYEQYF; cdr3_nt: TGCGCCAGCAGCCAAGTCTACCTAAACTCCTACGAGCAGTACTTC
j_call: TRBJ1-2; d_call: TRBD1; clone_size: NA; v_call: TRBV19; cdr3_aa: CASSRPRGQNYGYTF; cdr3_nt: TGTGCCAGTAGTCGGCCCAGGGGGCAGAACTATGGCTACACCTTC
j_call: TRBJ2-3; d_call: NA; clone_size: NA; v_call: TRBV10-1; cdr3_aa: CASSEWQETSVTDTQYF; cdr3_nt: TGCGCCAGCAGTGAGTGGCAGGAGACTTCGGTGACAGATACGCAGTATTTT
j_call: TRBJ1-2; d_call: NA; clone_size: few; v_call: TRBV20-1; cdr3_aa: CSARDGNRAGGGYTF; cdr3_nt: TGCAGTGCTAGAGACGGGAACAGGGCCGGGGGGGGCTACACCTTC
j_call: TRBJ2-5; d_call: NA; clone_size: many; v_call: TRBV7-2; cdr3_aa: CASSFAGLQETQYF; cdr3_nt: TGTGCCAGCAGCTTCGCAGGACTCCAAGAGACCCAGTACTTC
j_call: TRBJ2-1; d_call: TRBD2; clone_size: NA; v_call: TRBV4-2; cdr3_aa: CASSHLGTSVYNEQFF; cdr3_nt: TGTGCCAGCAGCCACCTCGGGACTAGCGTTTACAATGAGCAGTTCTTC
j_call: TRBJ2-5; d_call: NA; clone_size: NA; v_call: TRBV3-1; cdr3_aa: CASSHHGTVNQETQYF; cdr3_nt: TGTGCCAGCAGCCACCACGGGACGGTGAACCAAGAGACCCAGTACTTC
j_call: TRBJ1-2; d_call: NA; clone_size: many; v_call: TRBV19; cdr3_aa: CATMHNVYGYTF; cdr3_nt: TGTGCCACTATGCACAACGTCTATGGCTACACCTTC
j_call: TRBJ2-7; d_call: TRBD2; clone_size: NA; v_call: TRBV14; cdr3_aa: CASSQDPRTRYEQYF; cdr3_nt: TGTGCCAGCAGCCAAGATCCCCGGACTAGGTACGAGCAGTACTTC
j_call: TRBJ2-1; d_call: NA; clone_size: NA; v_call: TRBV11-2; cdr3_aa: CASMLGADPNEQFF; cdr3_nt: TGTGCCAGCATGCTTGGCGCCGATCCCAATGAGCAGTTCTTC
j_call: TRBJ1-5; d_call: TRBD1; clone_size: many; v_call: TRBV20-1; cdr3_aa: CSARQGSGQPQHF; cdr3_nt: TGCAGTGCGCGACAGGGATCGGGCCAGCCCCAGCATTTT
j_call: TRBJ2-3; d_call: TRBD2; clone_size: few; v_call: TRBV6-2/TRBV6-3; cdr3_aa: CASSYQREHTDTQYF; cdr3_nt: TGTGCCAGCAGTTACCAGCGGGAGCACACAGATACGCAGTATTTT
j_call: TRBJ1-2; d_call: NA; clone_size: few; v_call: TRBV18; cdr3_aa: CASSPGQPYGYTF; cdr3_nt: TGTGCCAGCTCACCTGGACAGCCCTATGGCTACACCTTC